These 30 T cell receptor beta chains were sequenced from one sample in a study of blood T cell repertoires in COVID-19. Measured with immunoSEQ multiplex PCR; TCRdb has only the in-frame clones, and not every one. The sample holds 330,000 or so clones, about 90% seen once. Sequenced material: PBMCs or T cells enriched from blood (not recorded which). These receptors were obtained from a middle-aged man in a cohort exposed to, infected with or recovered from COVID-19 (not recorded which).

The chain links TRBV7-2 to TRBJ2-1; D perhaps matches TRBD1 (7 bases). The V gene's germline CDR1 is SGHTA and CDR2 FQGNSA. The CDR3 length is 18 residues. V lost 0 bases and J 0 bases, leaving 15 bases between the germline ends. The CDR3 loop is CASSLAQGGGSSYNEQFF. The CDR3 bases are TGTGCCAGCAGCTTAGCGCAGGGGGGCGGTAGCTCCTACAATGAGCAGTTCTTC.

The rearrangement joins TRBV5-1 to TRBJ1-2; perhaps TRBD1 as D (5 bases). CDR3 length: 14 residues. Germline CDR1 reads SGHRS; CDR2 reads YFSETQ. Trimming removed 2 bases from V and 2 bases from J, with 10 bases in between. As DNA, the CDR3 is TGCGCCAGCAGCTTTGGGGGGTCGAACTATGGCTACACCTTC. Its translation: CASSFGGSNYGYTF.

The chain employs TRBV5-5 and TRBJ2-7; no reliable D call. The CDR3 consists of 12 residues. The germline V gene has CDR1 SGHKS and CDR2 YYEKEE (reference sequence). The V gene lost 4 bases and the J gene lost 1 base, with 6 bases spanning the gap. The CDR3 nucleotides read TGTGCCAGCAGCCGAGATTCCTACGAGCAGTACTTC. This gives the protein CASSRDSYEQYF.

The chain has TRBV7-9 and TRBJ2-1; TRBD2 agrees at 12 bases. Germline V lookup: CDR1 SEHNR, CDR2 FQNEAQ (reference sequence). V lost 5 bases to trimming and J lost 5 bases; unmatched junction nucleotides: 7. The CDR3 is 16 amino acids. The chain's CDR3 is CASSPTSGSFDNEQFF. CDR3 bases: TGTGCCAGCAGCCCGACTAGCGGGAGTTTCGACAATGAGCAGTTCTTC. The whole variable domain, remainder taken from reference TRBV7-9 and TRBJ2-1, is DTGVSQNPRHKITKRGQNVTFRCDPISEHNRLYWYRQTLGQGPEFLTYFQNEAQLEKSRLLSDRFSAERPKGSFSTLEIQRTEQGDSAMYLCASSPTSGSFDNEQFFGPGTRLTVL.

The gene calls are TRBV7-2 and TRBJ2-1, with 7 bases identical to TRBD2. CDR3 length: 14 amino acids. Per germline, CDR1 SGHTA and CDR2 FQGNSA. The V and J ends lost 1 base and 9 bases, in that order; junction bases with no gene match: 6. In DNA form, the CDR3 reads TGTGCCAGCAGCTTAGATCCGACTAGCCTTGAGCAGTTCTTC. Its translation is CASSLDPTSLEQFF. The entire variable domain, with the rest obtained from reference TRBV7-2 and TRBJ2-1, is as follows: GAGVSQSPSNKVTEKGKDVELRCDPISGHTALYWYRQSLGQGLEFLIYFQGNSAPDKSGLPSDRFSAERTGGSVSTLTIQRTQQEDSAVYLCASSLDPTSLEQFFGPGTRLTVL.

V gene TRBV7-6 combines with J gene TRBJ2-7; 10 bases line up with TRBD1. Looked up from germline, CDR1 is SGHVS and CDR2 is FNYEAQ. The V segment lost 5 bases and the J segment 5 bases; nucleotides outside the gene matches: 6. The CDR3 is 14 residues long. CDR3 DNA sequence: TGTGCCAGCAGCCAGCGGGACAGGGGCGACGAGCAGTACTTC. Amino acids: CASSQRDRGDEQYF.

This chain connects TRBV30 to TRBJ2-7, with 8 positions matching TRBD1. After removal of 5 bases from V and 2 bases from J, the junction contained 5 bases not matched to a gene. Germline CDR1 is GTSNPN and CDR2 is SVGIG (reference sequence). This CDR3 region has 13 residues. The CDR3 protein is CAWDRGRTYEQYF. The CDR3 DNA follows: TGTGCCTGGGACAGGGGTCGGACCTACGAGCAGTACTTC.

V gene TRBV19 combines with J gene TRBJ2-1; 7 nucleotides agree with TRBD1. The germline gives CDR1 LNHDA, CDR2 SQIVND (reference sequence). With V trimmed by 4 bases and J by 3 bases, 15 bases remained unmatched. The CDR3 is 18 residues long. This chain's CDR3 is CASSNPGQSNQHYNEQFF. The CDR3 DNA reads TGTGCCAGTAGTAACCCGGGACAGAGTAACCAGCACTACAATGAGCAGTTCTTC.

Regarding this clone: The same CDR3 also results from other DNA sequences found in this sample. This chain joins TRBV12-5 and TRBJ2-3; 10 nucleotides agree with TRBD2. The CDR3 is 15 residues long. Looked up from germline, CDR1 is LGHNT and CDR2 is FRNRAP. Unmatched junction bases numbered 4, after V lost 3 bases and J lost 4 bases. In DNA, the CDR3 is TGTGCTAGTGGTTTAGGGCTAGCGGGAGCAGATACGCAGTATTTT. This codes for CASGLGLAGADTQYF.

The chain recombines TRBV18 with TRBJ2-1, with 15 bases aligning to TRBD2. Unmatched junction bases numbered 5, after V lost 1 base and J lost 4 bases. The CDR3 runs to 18 residues. Germline assignment: CDR1 KGHSH and CDR2 LQKENI. CDR3 protein: CASSPLGLAGGLYNEQFF. CDR3 in DNA: TGTGCCAGCTCACCACTCGGACTAGCGGGAGGGCTTTACAATGAGCAGTTCTTC. Combining the CDR3 with reference TRBV18 and TRBJ2-1 gives the whole variable domain NAGVMQNPRHLVRRRGQEARLRCSPMKGHSHVYWYRQLPEEGLKFMVYLQKENIIDESGMPKERFSAEFPKEGPSILRIQQVVRGDSAAYFCASSPLGLAGGLYNEQFFGPGTRLTVL.

The chain joins TRBV7-9 to TRBJ2-5, with TRBD2 matching over 8 bases. V lost 8 bases to trimming and J lost 1 base; unmatched junction nucleotides: 3. CDR3 length equals 13 residues. Germline V gene lookup returns CDR1 SEHNR and CDR2 FQNEAQ (reference sequence). In nucleotides, the CDR3 is TGTGCCAGCGGCGGGAGGACCCAAGAGACCCAGTACTTC. This codes for CASGGRTQETQYF.

This chain links TRBV28 with TRBJ1-1; no clear D. This CDR3 region has 13 residues. Trimming took 7 bases from V and 3 from J, leaving 12 bases between them. CDR1 MDHEN and CDR2 SYDVKM come from the germline V gene. The CDR3 DNA reads as TGTGCCAGCAAAATTCGGACTTACACTGAAGCTTTCTTT. It specifies CASKIRTYTEAFF.

This chain connects TRBV9 to TRBJ1-1, with 7 bases that match TRBD1. Germline CDR1 SGDLS, CDR2 YYNGEE. CDR3 size: 14 residues. V lost 0 bases, J lost 5 bases, and 4 bases stayed unmatched. In nucleotides, the CDR3 is TGTGCCAGCAGCGTAGGTAGGGGGCGAACTGAAGCTTTCTTT. Protein sequence: CASSVGRGRTEAFF. Looking up the rest from reference TRBV9 and TRBJ1-1 gives the full variable domain: DSGVTQTPKHLITATGQRVTLRCSPRSGDLSVYWYQQSLDQGLQFLIQYYNGEERAKGNILERFSAQQFPDLHSELNLSSLELGDSALYFCASSVGRGRTEAFFGQGTRLTVV.

This sequence joins TRBV3-1 (or the pseudogene TRBV3-2) and TRBJ1-5, with TRBD1 as a possible D gene (6 bases). This CDR3 spans 15 amino acids. CDR1 is LGHDT, CDR2 YNNKEL, per germline (reference sequence). V shed 4 bases and J shed 2 bases, with 12 bases lying between them. The chain's CDR3 is CASSPTGSGNQPQHF. CDR3 in DNA: TGTGCCAGCAGCCCGACAGGTTCGGGCAATCAGCCCCAGCATTTT.

J is TRBJ2-1 and V is TRBV3-1 (or the pseudogene TRBV3-2); 10 bases match TRBD2. This CDR3 spans 17 amino acids. V was pared by 1 base and J by 6 bases, with 9 bases of the junction left unmatched. Germline values: CDR1 LGHDT, CDR2 YNNKEL (reference sequence). CDR3 sequence (DNA): TGTGCCAGCAGCCAAGGGGGAGGACTAGCGGACCTCAATGAGCAGTTCTTC. Its translation: CASSQGGGLADLNEQFF.

This clone was recorded only once. V gene TRBV6-5 combines with J gene TRBJ1-2; D possibly corresponds to TRBD1 (5 bases). The CDR3 has 13 amino acids. Per the germline V gene, CDR1 is MNHEY and CDR2 is SVGAGI. The ends were cut back, 0 bases at V and 8 bases at J, with 10 bases in the middle. As DNA, the CDR3 is TGTGCCAGCAGTTACTCGGGAGGGGCAGGCTACACCTTC. It translates to CASSYSGGAGYTF.

This chain links TRBV20-1 with TRBJ1-2; TRBD1 agrees at 8 bases. After removal of 5 bases from V and 6 bases from J, the junction contained 2 bases not matched to a gene. The CDR3 spans 11 residues. CDR1 is DFQATT, CDR2 SNEGSKA, per germline (reference sequence). The DNA of the CDR3 is TGCAGTGCTCGGACAGGGAATGGCTACACCTTC. This encodes CSARTGNGYTF.

The chain has TRBV7-2 and TRBJ2-1; D gene ambiguous. The CDR3 loop spans 15 amino acids. V gave up 3 bases and J gave up 0 bases, with 9 bases separating them. Germline CDR1 reads SGHTA; CDR2 reads FQGNSA. CDR3 amino acids: CASSLNPSSYNEQFF. The CDR3 bases are TGTGCCAGCAGCTTGAATCCTAGCTCCTACAATGAGCAGTTCTTC.

This clone appeared a few times. The chain carries TRBV7-2 and TRBJ2-5; D remains unclear. Between the trimmed V and J ends, which lost 1 base and 1 base, there was a span of 4 bases. The germline V gene encodes CDR1 SGHTA and CDR2 FQGNSA. The CDR3 extends over 13 amino acids. The CDR3 here is CASSLVRQETQYF. The CDR3 DNA reads TGTGCCAGCAGCTTAGTTCGCCAAGAGACCCAGTACTTC.

This clone was observed a few times. This chain connects TRBV27 to TRBJ1-1; D remains unclear. This CDR3 contains 15 residues. Germline CDR1 and CDR2: MNHEY and SMNVEV (reference sequence). Trimming stripped 2 bases from V and 1 base from J, with 11 bases between. CDR3 loop: CASSLARGWNTEAFF. In DNA, the CDR3 is TGTGCCAGCAGTTTAGCTCGGGGATGGAACACTGAAGCTTTCTTT.

The chain couples TRBV3-1 (or the pseudogene TRBV3-2) to TRBJ1-3, with D unresolved. Trimming left V 0 bases short and J 2 bases short, with 5 bases between. Looked up from germline, CDR1 is LGHDT and CDR2 is YNNKEL (reference sequence). CDR3 length: 14 residues. CDR3 sequence: CASSQDSPGNTIYF. In DNA form, the CDR3 reads TGTGCCAGCAGCCAAGATTCTCCTGGAAACACCATATATTTT.

The gene calls are TRBV5-1 and TRBJ2-3; TRBD2 matches at 8 bases. Germline V lookup: CDR1 SGHRS, CDR2 YFSETQ. The CDR3 spans 17 residues. Trimming at V came to 3 bases and at J to 1 base, leaving 10 bases not matched to a gene. For the CDR3, the DNA is TGCGCCAGCAGCTCATTAACTAGCGGAGTCGGCACAGATACGCAGTATTTT. Encoded protein: CASSSLTSGVGTDTQYF.

The J gene is TRBJ2-2, the V gene TRBV7-9, with D possibly TRBD1 on 6 matching bases. Germline V gene sequence: CDR1 SEHNR, CDR2 FQNEAQ (reference sequence). The CDR3 totals 14 residues. With 2 bases removed from V and 9 bases from J, the gap between germline ends came to 13 bases. The CDR3 DNA sequence: TGTGCCAGCAGCTTAATCCCAGGGGAGTGGGAGCTGTTTTTT. Protein sequence: CASSLIPGEWELFF.

The sample holds a few counts of this clone. The chain has TRBV24-1 and TRBJ2-1; D remains ambiguous. V was shortened by 3 bases and J by 6 bases, with 14 bases between the two germline ends. The V gene's germline CDR1 is KGHDR and CDR2 SFDVKD. The CDR3 is 15 residues long. CDR3 sequence reads: CATSDPKRPGNEQFF. DNA for the CDR3: TGTGCCACCAGTGATCCGAAACGTCCGGGCAATGAGCAGTTCTTC.

The gene calls are TRBV28 and TRBJ2-7; no reliable D call. Trimming cost V 2 bases and J 4 bases, with 12 bases left between them. Germline V gene sequence: CDR1 MDHEN, CDR2 SYDVKM. There are 14 residues in the CDR3. The DNA for the CDR3 is TGTGCCAGCAGTTTAGGGCAGAAGAGTTACGAGCAGTACTTC. Translated, it gives CASSLGQKSYEQYF.

The CDR3 protein is CASSQGNSFNQPQHF. CDR3 bases: TGTGCCAGCAGCCAAGGGAACAGTTTCAATCAGCCCCAGCATTTT. The V and J genes are TRBV3-1 (or the pseudogene TRBV3-2) and TRBJ1-5; no firm D call. The CDR3 runs to 15 residues. The germline gives CDR1 LGHDT, CDR2 YNNKEL (reference sequence). Trimming cost V 1 base and J 3 bases, with 10 bases left between them.

The V and J genes are TRBV7-3 and TRBJ2-3; 7 bases match TRBD2. This CDR3 is 15 amino acids long. J gave up 0 bases and V 5 bases, and 5 bases lay outside the gene matches. Germline CDR1 is SGHTA and CDR2 is FQGTGA. In DNA, the CDR3 is TGTGCCAGCAGCCCAAGCGGGGCGAGCACAGATACGCAGTATTTT. Translated: CASSPSGASTDTQYF.

The chain carries TRBV19 and TRBJ1-1, with TRBD1 matching over 8 bases. The CDR3 is made up of 13 amino acids. In germline, CDR1 is LNHDA, CDR2 SQIVND (reference sequence). V lost 6 bases to trimming and J lost 8 bases; unmatched junction nucleotides: 8. CDR3 in amino acids: CASSQYGTGEAFF. The CDR3 region has the DNA TGTGCCAGTAGCCAATACGGGACAGGAGAAGCTTTCTTT.

The gene calls are TRBV11-3 and TRBJ2-3, with 11 bases fitting TRBD1. Losses at the gene ends were 3 bases for V and 8 bases for J; bases not matched to a gene: 7. Germline V lookup: CDR1 SGHNT, CDR2 YENEEA. The CDR3 is 15 amino acids. CDR3 in amino acids: CASSFAGQGAGTQYF. DNA for the CDR3: TGTGCCAGCAGCTTCGCCGGACAGGGGGCCGGTACGCAGTATTTT. The full variable domain, rest sourced from reference TRBV11-3 and TRBJ2-3, is EAGVVQSPRYKIIEKKQPVAFWCNPISGHNTLYWYLQNLGQGPELLIRYENEEAVDDSQLPKDRFSAERLKGVDSTLKIQPAELGDSAVYLCASSFAGQGAGTQYFGPGTRLTVL.

The gene calls are TRBV20-1 and TRBJ2-1; D gene unclear. Germline values: CDR1 DFQATT, CDR2 SNEGSKA (reference sequence). The CDR3 is 10 residues long. Trimming left V 6 bases short and J 7 bases short, with 7 bases between. The CDR3 here is CSAPENEQFF. The CDR3 DNA reads as TGCAGTGCGCCCGAGAATGAGCAGTTCTTC.